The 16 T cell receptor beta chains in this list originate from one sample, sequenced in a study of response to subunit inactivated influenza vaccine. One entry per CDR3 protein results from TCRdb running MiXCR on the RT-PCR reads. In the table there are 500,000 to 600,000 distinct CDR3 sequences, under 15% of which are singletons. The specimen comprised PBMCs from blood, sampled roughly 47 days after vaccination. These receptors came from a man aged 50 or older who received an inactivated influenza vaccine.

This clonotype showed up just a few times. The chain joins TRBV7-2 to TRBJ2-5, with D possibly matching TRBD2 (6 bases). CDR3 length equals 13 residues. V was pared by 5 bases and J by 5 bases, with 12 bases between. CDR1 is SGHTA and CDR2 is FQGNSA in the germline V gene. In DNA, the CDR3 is TGTGCCAGCAGCGGGGCTAGCGTCGAGACCCAGTACTTC. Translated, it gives CASSGASVETQYF. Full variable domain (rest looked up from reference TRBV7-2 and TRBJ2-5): GAGVSQSPSNKVTEKGKDVELRCDPISGHTALYWYRQSLGQGLEFLIYFQGNSAPDKSGLPSDRFSAERTGGSVSTLTIQRTQQEDSAVYLCASSGASVETQYFGPGTRLLVL.

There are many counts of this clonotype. Here the CDR3 DNA reads TGCGCCAGCAGCCTACTAGCGGGGGATTACAATGAGCAGTTCTTC. It yields the protein CASSLLAGDYNEQFF. The chain carries TRBV5-1 and TRBJ2-1; 11 nucleotides line up with TRBD2. The CDR3 spans 15 residues. The germline V gene encodes CDR1 SGHRS and CDR2 YFSETQ. The junction had 4 bases not matched to a gene; V was cut back by 4 bases and J by 4 bases.

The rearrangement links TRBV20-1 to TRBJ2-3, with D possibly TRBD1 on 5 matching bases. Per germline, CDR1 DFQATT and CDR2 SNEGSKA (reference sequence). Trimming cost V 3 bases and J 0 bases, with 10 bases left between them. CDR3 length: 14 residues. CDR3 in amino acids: CSASGRESTDTQYF. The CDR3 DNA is TGCAGTGCTAGTGGCAGGGAAAGCACAGATACGCAGTATTTT.

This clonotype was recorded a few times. Written as DNA, the CDR3 is TGTGCCAGCAGCTCCCTTTGGGGAGGACAGGCAGCCCTCCACTTT. Its protein is CASSSLWGGQAALHF. The rearrangement links TRBV5-5 to TRBJ1-6; 7 bases align to TRBD1. The V segment lost 3 bases and the J segment 14 bases; nucleotides outside the gene matches: 14. Germline-derived CDR1 and CDR2 are SGHKS and YYEKEE (reference sequence). CDR3 size: 15 residues.

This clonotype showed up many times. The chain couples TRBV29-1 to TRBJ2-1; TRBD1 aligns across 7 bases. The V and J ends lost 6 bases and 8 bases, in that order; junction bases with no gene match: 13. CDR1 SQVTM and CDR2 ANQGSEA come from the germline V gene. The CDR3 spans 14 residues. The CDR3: CSVLLGTARDEQFF. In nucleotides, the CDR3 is TGCAGCGTGCTCCTGGGGACAGCTCGCGATGAGCAGTTCTTC.

Here the CDR3 reads CASSQEPRADTQYF. For the CDR3, the DNA is TGCGCCAGCAGCCAAGAGCCCAGGGCAGATACGCAGTATTTT. J is TRBJ2-3 and V is TRBV4-3; D may be TRBD1 (5 bases). Germline assignment: CDR1 LGHNA and CDR2 YSLEER. The V gene lost 0 bases and the J gene lost 4 bases, with 8 bases spanning the gap. The length of the CDR3 is 14 residues.

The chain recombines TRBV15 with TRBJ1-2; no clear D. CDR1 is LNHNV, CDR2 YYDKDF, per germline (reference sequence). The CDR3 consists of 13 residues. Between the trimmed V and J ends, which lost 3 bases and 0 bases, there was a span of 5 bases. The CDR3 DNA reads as TGTGCCACCAGCAGGACCACTAACTATGGCTACACCTTC. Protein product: CATSRTTNYGYTF.

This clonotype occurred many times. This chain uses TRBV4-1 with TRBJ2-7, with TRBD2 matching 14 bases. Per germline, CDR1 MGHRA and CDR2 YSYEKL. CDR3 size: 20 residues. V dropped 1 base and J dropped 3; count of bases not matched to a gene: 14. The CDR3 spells CASSQVLVWTSGGQLYEQYF. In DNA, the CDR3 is TGCGCCAGCAGCCAAGTCCTCGTTTGGACTAGCGGGGGGCAACTCTACGAGCAGTACTTC.

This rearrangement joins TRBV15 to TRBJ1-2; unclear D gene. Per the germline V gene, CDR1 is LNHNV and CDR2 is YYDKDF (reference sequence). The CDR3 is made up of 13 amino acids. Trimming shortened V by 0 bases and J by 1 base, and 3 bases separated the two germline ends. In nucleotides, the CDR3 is TGTGCCACCAGCAGAGACCTTAACTATGGCTACACCTTC. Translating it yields CATSRDLNYGYTF. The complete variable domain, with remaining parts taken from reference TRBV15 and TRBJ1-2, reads DAMVIQNPRYQVTQFGKPVTLSCSQTLNHNVMYWYQQKSSQAPKLLFHYYDKDFNNEADTPDNFQSRRPNTSFCFLDIRSPGLGDTAMYLCATSRDLNYGYTFGSGTRLTVV.

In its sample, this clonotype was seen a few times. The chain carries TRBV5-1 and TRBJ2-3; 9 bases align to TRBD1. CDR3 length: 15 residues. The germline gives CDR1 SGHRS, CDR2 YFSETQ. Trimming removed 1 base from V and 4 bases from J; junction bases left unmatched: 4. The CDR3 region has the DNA TGCGCCAGCAGCTTGAACAGGGGGCGATCAGATACGCAGTATTTT. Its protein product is CASSLNRGRSDTQYF.

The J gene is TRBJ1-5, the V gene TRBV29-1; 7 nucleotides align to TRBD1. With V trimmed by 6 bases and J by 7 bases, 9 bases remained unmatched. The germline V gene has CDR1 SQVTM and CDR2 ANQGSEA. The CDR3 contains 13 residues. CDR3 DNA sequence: TGCAGCGTGGGGCAGGGGGTGGGGCAGCCCCAGCATTTT. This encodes CSVGQGVGQPQHF. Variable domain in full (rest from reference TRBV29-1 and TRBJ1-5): SAVISQKPSRDICQRGTSLTIQCQVDSQVTMMFWYRQQPGQSLTLIATANQGSEATYESGFVIDKFPISRPNLTFSTLTVSNMSPEDSSIYLCSVGQGVGQPQHFGDGTRLSIL.

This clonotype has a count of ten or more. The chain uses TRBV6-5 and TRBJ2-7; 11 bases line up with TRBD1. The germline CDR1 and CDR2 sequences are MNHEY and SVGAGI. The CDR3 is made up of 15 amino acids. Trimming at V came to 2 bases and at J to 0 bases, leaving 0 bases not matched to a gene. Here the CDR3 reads CASSYGTGGSYEQYF. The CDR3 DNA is TGTGCCAGCAGTTACGGGACAGGGGGCTCCTACGAGCAGTACTTC.

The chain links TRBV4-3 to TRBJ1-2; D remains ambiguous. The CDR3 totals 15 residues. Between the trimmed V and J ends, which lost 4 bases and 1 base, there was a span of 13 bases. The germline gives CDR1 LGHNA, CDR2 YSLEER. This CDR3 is CASSLGRFNNYGYTF. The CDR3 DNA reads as TGCGCCAGCAGCCTGGGAAGATTCAATAACTATGGCTACACCTTC.

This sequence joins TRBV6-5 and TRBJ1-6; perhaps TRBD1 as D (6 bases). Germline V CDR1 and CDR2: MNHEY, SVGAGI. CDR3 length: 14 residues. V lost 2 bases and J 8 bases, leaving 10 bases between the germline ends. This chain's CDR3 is CASSYMQGHSPLHF. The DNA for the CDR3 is TGTGCCAGCAGTTACATGCAGGGGCATTCACCCCTCCACTTT.

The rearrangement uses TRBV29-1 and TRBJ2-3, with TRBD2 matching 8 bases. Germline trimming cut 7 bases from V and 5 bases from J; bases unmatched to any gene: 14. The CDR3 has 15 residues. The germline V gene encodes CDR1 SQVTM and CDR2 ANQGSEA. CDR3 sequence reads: CSAQGAGGRVDTQYF. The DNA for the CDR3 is TGCAGCGCCCAAGGGGCGGGGGGCCGGGTAGATACGCAGTATTTT.

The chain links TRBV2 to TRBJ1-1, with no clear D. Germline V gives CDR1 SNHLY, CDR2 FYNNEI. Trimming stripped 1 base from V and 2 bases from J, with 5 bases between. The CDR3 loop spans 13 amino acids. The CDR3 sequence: CASSEEVNTEAFF. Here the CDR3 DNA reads TGTGCCAGCAGTGAAGAAGTTAACACTGAAGCTTTCTTT.